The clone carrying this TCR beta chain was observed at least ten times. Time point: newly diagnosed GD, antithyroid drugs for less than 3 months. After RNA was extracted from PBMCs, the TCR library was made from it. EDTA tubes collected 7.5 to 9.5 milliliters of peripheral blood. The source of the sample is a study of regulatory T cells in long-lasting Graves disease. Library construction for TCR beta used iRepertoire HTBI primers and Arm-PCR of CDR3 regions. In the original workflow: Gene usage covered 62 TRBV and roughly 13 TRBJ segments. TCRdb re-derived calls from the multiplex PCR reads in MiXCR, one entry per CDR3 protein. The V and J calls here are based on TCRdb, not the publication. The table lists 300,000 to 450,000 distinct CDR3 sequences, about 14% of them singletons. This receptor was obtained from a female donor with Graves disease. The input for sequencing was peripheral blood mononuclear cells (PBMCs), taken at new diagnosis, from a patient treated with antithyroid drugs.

The CDR3 loop reads CASSLGGHTDTQYF. In DNA form, the CDR3 reads TGTGCCAGCAGTTTGGGGGGCCACACAGATACGCAGTATTTT. This chain links TRBV12-3 or TRBV12-4 with TRBJ2-3; D may match TRBD1 or TRBD2 (6 bases each). Between the trimmed V and J ends, which lost 3 bases and 2 bases, there was a span of 9 bases. The CDR3 loop spans 14 amino acids.